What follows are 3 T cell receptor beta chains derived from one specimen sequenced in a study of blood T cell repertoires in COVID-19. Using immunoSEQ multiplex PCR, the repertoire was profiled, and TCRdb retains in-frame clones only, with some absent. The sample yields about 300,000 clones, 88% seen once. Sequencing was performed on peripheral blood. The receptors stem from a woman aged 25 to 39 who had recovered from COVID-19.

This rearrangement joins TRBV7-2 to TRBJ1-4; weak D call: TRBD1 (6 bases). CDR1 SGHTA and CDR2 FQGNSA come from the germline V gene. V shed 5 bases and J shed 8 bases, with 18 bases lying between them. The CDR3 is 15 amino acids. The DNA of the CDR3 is TGTGCCAGCAGCCCGTCGGGGACACGAGAGGAAAAACTGTTTTTT. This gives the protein CASSPSGTREEKLFF. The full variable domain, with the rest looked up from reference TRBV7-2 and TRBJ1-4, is GAGVSQSPSNKVTEKGKDVELRCDPISGHTALYWYRQSLGQGLEFLIYFQGNSAPDKSGLPSDRFSAERTGGSVSTLTIQRTQQEDSAVYLCASSPSGTREEKLFFGSGTQLSVL.

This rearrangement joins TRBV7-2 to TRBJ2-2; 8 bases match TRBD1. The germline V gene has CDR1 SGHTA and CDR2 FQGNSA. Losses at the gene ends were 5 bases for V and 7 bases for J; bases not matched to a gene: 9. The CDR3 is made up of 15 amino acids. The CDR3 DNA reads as TGTGCCAGCAGCCCGAGACAGGGGCCGTTCGGGGAGCTGTTTTTT. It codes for CASSPRQGPFGELFF.

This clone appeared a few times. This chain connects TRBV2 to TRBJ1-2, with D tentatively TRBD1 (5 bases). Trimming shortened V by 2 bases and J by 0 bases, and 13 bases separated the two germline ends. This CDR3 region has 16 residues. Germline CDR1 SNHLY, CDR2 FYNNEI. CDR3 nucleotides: TGTGCCAGCAGTGAAAGGGCCCCGACAGCTAACTATGGCTACACCTTC. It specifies CASSERAPTANYGYTF.